This T cell receptor (beta chain) derives from a study of radiotherapy plus CTLA-4 blockade in lung cancer. Study conclusions and caveats: In blood, after radiotherapy plus ipilimumab, tumor-derived TCR clones expanded.

This clone was seen once. The antigen remains undetermined. V lost 6 bases, J lost 4 bases, and 18 bases lay in between. This CDR3 comprises 15 residues. CDR1 and CDR2 (germline): MNHEY, SMNVEV (reference sequence). Clones were read by immunoSEQ multiplex PCR, and TCRdb kept only the in-frame ones, dropping some. The table includes 45,000 or so clones, about 88% detected once. Those with chemo-refractory metastatic non-small-cell lung cancer were treated with focal radiation combined with CTLA-4 blockade using ipilimumab. The TCR was taken from a human donor with non-small cell lung cancer whose response to radiotherapy plus ipilimumab could not be evaluated. The source material was peripheral blood, sampled from a patient treated with radiotherapy plus ipilimumab. The chain employs TRBV27 and TRBJ1-1; tentatively, D is TRBD1 (6 bases). CDR3 region: CASRTGGPTGTEAFF. The CDR3 DNA reads as TGTGCCAGCAGGACTGGGGGCCCAACGGGCACTGAAGCTTTCTTT.